The 14 T cell receptor beta chains listed next were all sequenced from one sample in a study of T cells in localized non-small cell lung cancer. Data came from immunoSEQ multiplex PCR; TCRdb stores just in-frame clones and leaves some out. Of roughly 24,000 clones in the sample, 80% to 90% are singletons; the top ten hold 0.95% to 1.3%. Sequencing used peripheral blood, obtained before any cancer treatment. All receptors come from a woman aged 40-69 years with stage I lung adenocarcinoma.

This chain uses TRBV7-3 with TRBJ2-2, with 10 bases aligning to TRBD1. Germline lookup yields CDR1 SGHTA and CDR2 FQGTGA. V shed 5 bases and J 2 bases; nucleotides not matched to a gene: 8. The CDR3 is 17 amino acids. Written as DNA, the CDR3 is TGTGCCAGCAGCCCGACAGGGGGCCTTTCTAACACCGGGGAGCTGTTTTTT. Translated: CASSPTGGLSNTGELFF.

This clone was picked up one time. This chain's CDR3 is CASSQEYSSYNSPLHF. The CDR3 DNA sequence: TGCGCCAGCAGCCAAGAGTATAGCTCCTATAATTCACCCCTCCACTTT. V usage is TRBV4-3 and J usage is TRBJ1-6; D remains unclear. Per germline, CDR1 LGHNA and CDR2 YSLEER. Trimming shortened V by 0 bases and J by 0 bases, and 6 bases separated the two germline ends. The CDR3 totals 16 residues.

This sequence joins TRBV11-2 and TRBJ2-1; 16 nucleotides agree with TRBD2. This CDR3 has 17 amino acids. The junction had 6 bases not matched to a gene; V was cut back by 2 bases and J by 8 bases. Germline CDR1 is SGHAT and CDR2 is FQNNGV. The CDR3 nucleotides are TGTGCCAGCAGCTTACTTGGGACTAGCGGGGGGGCCGATGAGCAGTTCTTC. Translated, it gives CASSLLGTSGGADEQFF. Complete variable domain (other parts from reference TRBV11-2 and TRBJ2-1): EAGVAQSPRYKIIEKRQSVAFWCNPISGHATLYWYQQILGQGPKLLIQFQNNGVVDDSQLPKDRFSAERLKGVDSTLKIQPAKLEDSAVYLCASSLLGTSGGADEQFFGPGTRLTVL.

V and J are TRBV27 and TRBJ2-3; TRBD2 matches 15 bases. This CDR3 is built from 19 residues. Germline V gene data show CDR1 as MNHEY and CDR2 as SMNVEV (reference sequence). V trimming: 3 bases; J trimming: 5 bases; junction bases outside the gene matches: 12. The CDR3 DNA is TGTGCCAGCAGTTTCGGACTAGCGGGGGGGCCTATTGTCAGAGATACGCAGTATTTT. Residues: CASSFGLAGGPIVRDTQYF.

The V gene is TRBV5-5, the J gene TRBJ2-2; perhaps TRBD1 as D (5 bases). The CDR3 consists of 14 residues. V lost 2 bases and J lost 2, with 7 bases in between. Germline CDR1 and CDR2: SGHKS and YYEKEE (reference sequence). CDR3: CASSFDSNTGELFF. DNA for the CDR3: TGTGCCAGCAGCTTCGACAGTAACACCGGGGAGCTGTTTTTT.

This chain connects TRBV2 to TRBJ1-3; D ambiguous. V shed 6 bases and J shed 6 bases, with 21 bases lying between them. CDR3 length: 16 residues. Germline loops: CDR1 SNHLY, CDR2 FYNNEI. The CDR3 region is CASRLIETPLENTIYF. The DNA for the CDR3 is TGTGCCAGCAGATTAATAGAGACCCCGTTGGAAAACACCATATATTTT.

This chain connects TRBV2 to TRBJ2-3, with D perhaps matching TRBD1 (5 bases). Trimming pared 6 bases from V and 5 bases from J, leaving 9 bases between. The length of the CDR3 is 12 residues. Per germline, CDR1 SNHLY and CDR2 FYNNEI. CDR3 sequence reads: CASSSGQDTQYF. DNA of the CDR3: TGTGCCAGCAGCTCAGGGCAAGATACGCAGTATTTT. The variable domain in full, completed from reference TRBV2 and TRBJ2-3, reads EPEVTQTPSHQVTQMGQEVILRCVPISNHLYFYWYRQILGQKVEFLVSFYNNEISEKSEIFDDQFSVERPDGSNFTLKIRSTKLEDSAMYFCASSSGQDTQYFGPGTRLTVL.

This clone was seen a single time. This chain uses TRBV5-4 with TRBJ1-2; D perhaps matches TRBD1 (5 bases). V shed 0 bases and J shed 3 bases, with 9 bases lying between them. This CDR3 has 14 residues. Germline values: CDR1 SGHNT, CDR2 YYREEE (reference sequence). The CDR3 DNA follows: TGTGCCAGCAGCTTGGTTAGGGGCGACTATGGCTACACCTTC. Its protein product is CASSLVRGDYGYTF.

The chain carries TRBV7-2 and TRBJ2-2; 9 positions agree with TRBD2. After removal of 6 bases from V and 3 bases from J, the junction contained 5 bases not matched to a gene. The germline V gene encodes CDR1 SGHTA and CDR2 FQGNSA. The CDR3 covers 15 residues. The CDR3 bases are TGTGCCAGCAGAGACAGCGGGGGGTACACCGGGGAGCTGTTTTTT. As protein: CASRDSGGYTGELFF.

This clone was observed a few times. The CDR3 region is CSVESGDSYEQYF. Written as DNA, the CDR3 is TGCAGCGTTGAAAGCGGTGACTCCTACGAGCAGTACTTC. The chain is built from TRBV29-1 and TRBJ2-7; perhaps TRBD2 as D (5 bases). Trimming left V 2 bases short and J 0 bases short, with 8 bases between. The germline V gene has CDR1 SQVTM and CDR2 ANQGSEA. The CDR3 extends over 13 amino acids.

In this sample, this clone turned up a few times. The chain uses TRBV25-1 and TRBJ1-2; no clear D gene. V dropped 2 bases and J dropped 5 bases, with 12 bases sitting between them. The CDR3 totals 14 residues. Germline V lookup: CDR1 MGHDK, CDR2 SYGVNS. CDR3 bases: TGTGCCAGCAGTGAAATGTCCCCCGAGTATGGCTACACCTTC. Translation: CASSEMSPEYGYTF.

This clone was seen once. The chain couples TRBV7-8 to TRBJ1-1; no clear D. This CDR3 is built from 14 residues. CDR1 and CDR2 from the germline V gene are SGHVS and FQNEAQ. V lost 4 bases to trimming and J lost 2 bases, with 11 bases between them. The CDR3 region has the DNA TGTGCCAGCAGCTCGCTTGCCCTCAACACTGAAGCTTTCTTT. Protein product: CASSSLALNTEAFF.

The CDR3 loop reads CASSLEGETQYF. In nucleotides, the CDR3 is TGCGCCAGCAGCTTGGAAGGGGAGACCCAGTACTTC. The V and J genes are TRBV5-1 and TRBJ2-5; D is uncertain. Germline lookup yields CDR1 SGHRS and CDR2 YFSETQ. The V end lost 0 bases, the J end lost 5 bases, and 5 bases lay between the germline ends. CDR3 length equals 12 residues.

This clone was seen a single time. The V gene is TRBV11-3, the J gene TRBJ2-2, with TRBD1 matching over 7 bases. The germline CDR1 and CDR2 sequences are SGHNT and YENEEA. V trimming: 1 base; J trimming: 4 bases; junction bases outside the gene matches: 3. The CDR3 contains 15 residues. The CDR3 DNA sequence: TGTGCCAGCAGCTTAGGGGACAGAGCCACCGGGGAGCTGTTTTTT. It specifies CASSLGDRATGELFF.